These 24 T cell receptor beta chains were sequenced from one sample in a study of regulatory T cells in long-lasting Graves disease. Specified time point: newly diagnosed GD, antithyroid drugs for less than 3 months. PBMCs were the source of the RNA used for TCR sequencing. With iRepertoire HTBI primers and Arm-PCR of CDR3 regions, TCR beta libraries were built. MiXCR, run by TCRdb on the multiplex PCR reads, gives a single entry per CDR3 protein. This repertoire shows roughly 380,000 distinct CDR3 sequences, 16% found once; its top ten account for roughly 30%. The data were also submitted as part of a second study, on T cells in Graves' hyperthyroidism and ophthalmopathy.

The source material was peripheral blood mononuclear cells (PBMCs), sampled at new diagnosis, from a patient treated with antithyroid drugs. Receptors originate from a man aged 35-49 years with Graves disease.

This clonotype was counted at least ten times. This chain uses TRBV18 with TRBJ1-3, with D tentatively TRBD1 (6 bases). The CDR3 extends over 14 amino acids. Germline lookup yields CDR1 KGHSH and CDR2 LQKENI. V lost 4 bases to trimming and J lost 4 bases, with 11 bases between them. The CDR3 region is CASSLGHRGNTIYF. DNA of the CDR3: TGTGCCAGCTCACTGGGACACCGGGGAAACACCATATATTTT.

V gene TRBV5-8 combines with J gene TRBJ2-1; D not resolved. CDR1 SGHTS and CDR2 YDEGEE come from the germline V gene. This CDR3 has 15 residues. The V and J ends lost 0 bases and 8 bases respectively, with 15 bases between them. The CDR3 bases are TGTGCCAGCAGCTTGGCCGTCGGCTACGGTGATGAGCAGTTCTTC. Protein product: CASSLAVGYGDEQFF.

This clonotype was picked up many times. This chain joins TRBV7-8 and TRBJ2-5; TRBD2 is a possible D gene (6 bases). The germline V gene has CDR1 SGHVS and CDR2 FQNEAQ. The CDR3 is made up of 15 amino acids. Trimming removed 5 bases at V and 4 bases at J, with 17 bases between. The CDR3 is CASSTWTNSGETQYF. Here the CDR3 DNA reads TGTGCCAGCAGCACCTGGACTAATTCAGGAGAGACCCAGTACTTC. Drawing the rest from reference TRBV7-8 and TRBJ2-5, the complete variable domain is GAGVSQSPRYKVAKRGQDVALRCDPISGHVSLFWYQQALGQGPEFLTYFQNEAQLDKSGLPSDRFFAERPEGSVSTLKIQRTQQEDSAVYLCASSTWTNSGETQYFGPGTRLLVL.

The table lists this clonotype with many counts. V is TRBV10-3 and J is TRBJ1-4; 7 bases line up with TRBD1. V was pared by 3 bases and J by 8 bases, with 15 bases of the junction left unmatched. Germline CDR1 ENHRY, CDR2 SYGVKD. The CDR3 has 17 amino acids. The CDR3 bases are TGTGCCATCAGTGACCCAGCCGAAGGGACAGTCGGGGAAAAACTGTTTTTT. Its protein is CAISDPAEGTVGEKLFF.

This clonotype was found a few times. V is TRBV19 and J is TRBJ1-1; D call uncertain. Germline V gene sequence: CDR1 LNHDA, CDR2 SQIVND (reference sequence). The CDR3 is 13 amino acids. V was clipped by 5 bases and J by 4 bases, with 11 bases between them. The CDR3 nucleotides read TGTGCCAGTAGTCCCAAACCGAGCACTGAAGCTTTCTTT. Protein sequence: CASSPKPSTEAFF.

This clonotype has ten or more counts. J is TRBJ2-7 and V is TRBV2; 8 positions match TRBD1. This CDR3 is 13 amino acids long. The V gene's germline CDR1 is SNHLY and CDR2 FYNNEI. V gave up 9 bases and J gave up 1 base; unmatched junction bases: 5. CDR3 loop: CARDRAGSYEQYF. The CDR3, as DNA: TGTGCCAGGGACAGGGCGGGGTCCTACGAGCAGTACTTC.

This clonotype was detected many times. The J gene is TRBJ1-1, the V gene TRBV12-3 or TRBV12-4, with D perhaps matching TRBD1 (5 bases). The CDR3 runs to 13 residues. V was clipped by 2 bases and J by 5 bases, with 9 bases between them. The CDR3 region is CASSLLGRTEAFF. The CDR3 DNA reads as TGTGCCAGCAGTTTACTGGGGCGGACTGAAGCTTTCTTT.

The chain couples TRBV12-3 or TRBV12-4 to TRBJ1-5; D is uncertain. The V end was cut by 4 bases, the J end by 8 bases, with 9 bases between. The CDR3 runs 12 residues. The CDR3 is CASSSYKEPQHF. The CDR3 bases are TGTGCCAGCAGTTCCTACAAGGAGCCCCAGCATTTT.

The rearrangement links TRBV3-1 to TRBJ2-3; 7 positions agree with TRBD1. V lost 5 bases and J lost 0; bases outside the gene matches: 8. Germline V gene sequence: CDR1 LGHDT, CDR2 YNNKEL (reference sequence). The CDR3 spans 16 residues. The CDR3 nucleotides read TGTGCCAGCAGCGCTATACCGGGACAGAGCACAGATACGCAGTATTTT. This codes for CASSAIPGQSTDTQYF.

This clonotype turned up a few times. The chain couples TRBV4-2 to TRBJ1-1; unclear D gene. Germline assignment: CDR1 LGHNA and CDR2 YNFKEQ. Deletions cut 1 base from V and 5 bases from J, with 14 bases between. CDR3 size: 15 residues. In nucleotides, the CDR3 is TGTGCCAGCAGCCAAGCGTTTGCCCGAGGTACTGAAGCTTTCTTT. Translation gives CASSQAFARGTEAFF.

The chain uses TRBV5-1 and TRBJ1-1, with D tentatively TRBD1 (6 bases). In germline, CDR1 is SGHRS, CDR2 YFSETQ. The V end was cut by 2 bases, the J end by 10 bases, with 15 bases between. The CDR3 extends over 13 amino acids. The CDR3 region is CASSFQRGDPAFF. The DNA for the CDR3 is TGCGCCAGCAGCTTCCAAAGGGGGGACCCAGCTTTCTTT.

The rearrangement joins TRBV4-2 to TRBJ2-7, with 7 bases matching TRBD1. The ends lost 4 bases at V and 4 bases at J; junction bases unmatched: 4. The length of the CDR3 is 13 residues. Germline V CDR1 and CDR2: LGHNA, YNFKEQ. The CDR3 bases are TGTGCCAGCAGCCGTAGCAGGGGGTACGAGCAGTACTTC. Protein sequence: CASSRSRGYEQYF.

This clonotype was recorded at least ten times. Written as DNA, the CDR3 is TGTGCCAGCAGCCCGGCGGGGGGGATTCAGGAGACCCAGTACTTC. It encodes CASSPAGGIQETQYF. The chain carries TRBV7-3 and TRBJ2-5, with 9 bases fitting TRBD2. Germline V gene sequence: CDR1 SGHTA, CDR2 FQGTGA. Trimming at V came to 5 bases and at J to 5 bases, leaving 9 bases not matched to a gene. The CDR3 runs 15 residues.

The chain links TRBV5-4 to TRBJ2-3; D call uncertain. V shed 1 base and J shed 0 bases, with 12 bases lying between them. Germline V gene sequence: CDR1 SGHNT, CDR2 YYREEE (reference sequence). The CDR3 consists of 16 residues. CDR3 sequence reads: CASSLSITSSTDTQYF. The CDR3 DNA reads TGTGCCAGCAGCTTGTCTATTACGTCTAGCACAGATACGCAGTATTTT.

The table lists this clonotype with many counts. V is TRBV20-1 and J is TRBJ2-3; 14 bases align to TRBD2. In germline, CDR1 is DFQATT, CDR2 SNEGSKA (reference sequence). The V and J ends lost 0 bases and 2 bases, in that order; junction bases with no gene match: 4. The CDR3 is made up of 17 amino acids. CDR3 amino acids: CSARDPGLAGVTDTQYF. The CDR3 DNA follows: TGCAGTGCTAGAGACCCGGGACTAGCGGGGGTCACAGATACGCAGTATTTT.

CDR3 protein: CASSRRGSSTDTQYF. CDR3 in DNA: TGTGCCAGCAGCCGGCGGGGGTCTAGCACAGATACGCAGTATTTT. The chain links TRBV9 to TRBJ2-3; 7 bases match TRBD2. CDR1 SGDLS and CDR2 YYNGEE come from the germline V gene. With 4 bases clipped from V and 0 bases from J, the junction kept 5 bases outside the gene matches. The CDR3 is made up of 15 amino acids.

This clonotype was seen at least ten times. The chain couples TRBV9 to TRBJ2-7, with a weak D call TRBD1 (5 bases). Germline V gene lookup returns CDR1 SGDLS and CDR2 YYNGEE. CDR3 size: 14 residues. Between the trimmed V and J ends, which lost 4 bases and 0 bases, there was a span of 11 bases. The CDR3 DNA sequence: TGTGCCAGCAGCCCCGGACATACCTCCTACGAGCAGTACTTC. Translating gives CASSPGHTSYEQYF.

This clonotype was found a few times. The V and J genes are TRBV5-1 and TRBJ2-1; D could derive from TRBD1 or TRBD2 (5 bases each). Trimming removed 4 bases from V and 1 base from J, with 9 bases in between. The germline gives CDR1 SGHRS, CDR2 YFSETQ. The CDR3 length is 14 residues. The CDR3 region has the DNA TGCGCCAGCAGCACGGGACGGTCCTACAATGAGCAGTTCTTC. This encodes CASSTGRSYNEQFF.

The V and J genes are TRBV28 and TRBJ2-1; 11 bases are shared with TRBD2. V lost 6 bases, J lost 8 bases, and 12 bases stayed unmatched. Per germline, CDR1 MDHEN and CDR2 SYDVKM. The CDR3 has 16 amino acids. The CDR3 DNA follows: TGTGCCAGCAGCAATAGCGGGGGGGCCAGTTGGGATGAGCAGTTCTTC. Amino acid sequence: CASSNSGGASWDEQFF.

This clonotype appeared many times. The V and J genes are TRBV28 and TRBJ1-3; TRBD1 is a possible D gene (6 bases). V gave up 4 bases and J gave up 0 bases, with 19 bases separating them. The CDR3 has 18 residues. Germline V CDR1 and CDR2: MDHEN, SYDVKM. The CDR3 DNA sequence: TGTGCCAGCAGTTCCCCGATGACAGGAGTTATCTCTGGAAACACCATATATTTT. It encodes CASSSPMTGVISGNTIYF.

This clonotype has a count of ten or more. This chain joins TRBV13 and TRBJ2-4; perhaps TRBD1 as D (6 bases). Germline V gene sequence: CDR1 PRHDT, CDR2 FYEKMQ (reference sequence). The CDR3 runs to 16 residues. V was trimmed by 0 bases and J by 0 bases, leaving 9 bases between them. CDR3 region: CASSLGWGLAKNIQYF. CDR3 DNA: TGTGCCAGCAGCTTAGGGTGGGGGCTAGCCAAAAACATTCAGTACTTC.

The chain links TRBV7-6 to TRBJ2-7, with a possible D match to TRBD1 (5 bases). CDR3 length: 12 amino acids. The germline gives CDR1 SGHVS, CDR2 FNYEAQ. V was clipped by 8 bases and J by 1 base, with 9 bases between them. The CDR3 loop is CASADRSYEQYF. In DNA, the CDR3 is TGTGCCAGCGCTGACAGATCCTACGAGCAGTACTTC.

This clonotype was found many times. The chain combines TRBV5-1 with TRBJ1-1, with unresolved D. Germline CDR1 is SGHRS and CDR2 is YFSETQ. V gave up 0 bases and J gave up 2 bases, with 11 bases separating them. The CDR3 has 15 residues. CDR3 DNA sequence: TGCGCCAGCAGCTTGGCCTGGCAGCGAAACACTGAAGCTTTCTTT. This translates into CASSLAWQRNTEAFF. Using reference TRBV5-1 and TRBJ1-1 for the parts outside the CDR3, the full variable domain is KAGVTQTPRYLIKTRGQQVTLSCSPISGHRSVSWYQQTPGQGLQFLFEYFSETQRNKGNFPGRFSGRQFSNSRSEMNVSTLELGDSALYLCASSLAWQRNTEAFFGQGTRLTVV.

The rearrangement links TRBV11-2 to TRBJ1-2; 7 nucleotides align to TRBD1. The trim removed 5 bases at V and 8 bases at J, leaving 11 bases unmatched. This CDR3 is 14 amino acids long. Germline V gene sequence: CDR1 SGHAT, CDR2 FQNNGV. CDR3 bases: TGTGCCAGCAGCCGGGGACGACAGGGCGGCGGCTACACCTTC. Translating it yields CASSRGRQGGGYTF.